This T cell receptor (beta chain) was sequenced in a study of beta chain features in type 1 diabetes (dated by TCRdb to between 2018 and 2020). Study-level background: Mean age, gender distribution, total cell number and subset yield were not different between patients and healthy donors. A total of some 100,000,000 sorted cells were examined across all samples, and a strong correlation was observed between cell number per subset and RNA yield. The study compared TCRB repertoires of sorted circulating CD4+ T cell subsets between recently diagnosed type 1 diabetes patients and matched healthy donors. Whereas all 30 or so donors provided naive and central memory subsets, regulatory and stem cell-like memory subsets were isolated from just 8 patients and about 8 healthy donors. Overall study outcomes, separate from this receptor: Fewer insertions and more nucleotide deletions at VDJ recombination sites were observed in patients with type 1 diabetes, implying thymic rearrangement abnormalities. Shorter templates might have been favored by PCR, but patient and control samples were amplified and corrected together, so both groups would have been affected equally by any skew. Because cDNA was sequenced instead of genomic DNA, activated cells with high expression could be over-represented, although the groups did not differ in activation or CD3 levels. Because the HLA sub-analyses included only small numbers of individuals, any influence of HLA type on TCRB rearrangement was left unresolved. Naive, central memory and regulatory TCRB repertoires appeared to be more similar among patients than among healthy donors. Type 1 diabetes patients showed a moderate but significant shortening of TCRB CDR3 length in all four CD4+ subsets.

The germline V and J ends show losses of 10 bases and 11 bases respectively, and no gene match explains 14 bases of the junction. CDR3 length: 12 amino acids, cysteine to phenylalanine. Of all the DNA, just the CDR3 is kept, 36 bases in frame from base 1. CDR1 and CDR2, looked up from the germline V gene, are SGHRS and YFSETQ. To note about this clone: It lacks a known antigen. Per-nucleotide qualities are absent, and no much larger clonotype sits a single base away.

Each donor gave one peripheral blood draw, roughly 110 mL on average, collected into heparinised tubes. Using a panel that included CD45RO, CCR7, CD25, CD127, CD95 and CD27, naive, central memory, regulatory and stem cell-like memory CD4+ T cells were sorted on a BD FACSAria II. A purity above 98% was achieved for all sorted populations. PBMCs were isolated right away by Lymphoprep density gradient centrifugation and were stained directly, without culture. To minimize batch effects, samples were stained and sorted in pairs, one healthy donor with one patient per experiment. The entire isolated RNA was reverse transcribed using the High Capacity cDNA Reverse Transcription Kit, and thus expressed TCRB transcripts were sequenced. Deep immunoSEQ sequencing was applied to naive, central memory and regulatory T cell samples, giving an average of around 4 million total reads per sample. After sorted cells were lysed in RLT buffer, RNA was extracted with DNase-treated RNeasy Micro or Mini kits, with the choice depending on cell number. Each cell subset was processed separately to prevent cross-contamination, with patient and healthy donor samples processed together. The immunoSEQ multiplex PCR was used to amplify TCRB sequences from cDNA, yielding 87-bp fragments that span the CDR3 region. Sequencing of the amplicons was done on the Illumina HiSeq platform. On the authors' methods: Synthetic template baselines were used to correct PCR bias computationally, reads within Hamming distance 2 were collapsed together, and singletons that could not be merged were discarded. Reads were aligned against IMGT to assign V, D and J genes, CDR3 length and insertions or deletions at six rearrangement sites. Within each subset, clonotype counts were normalized to sorted cell number, after which true diversity and Gini coefficients were computed with the tcR R package. The overlap coefficient, calculated on TCRB nucleotide sequences, was used to measure repertoire sharing. The table was pulled from immuneACCESS by TCRdb, which kept in-frame rearrangements only. Such tables lose some clones; where checked, under half of the loss comes from unresolved V genes, and the rest has no known cause. V and J calls and clone size come straight from that table; D and trimming were deduced from the DNA. For this sample the table gives roughly 130,000 clones, of which roughly 15% were detected only once. The ten largest make up 2.3% of the sample.

Sequenced material: central memory CD4+ T cells from blood. The V and J segments used are TRBV5-1 and TRBJ1-1, with 7 bases matching TRBD1. The receptor was derived from a man aged 25-45 years with type 1 diabetes. The bases read TGCGCCTGTTCCGAAGAGACAGGGTTCGCTTTCTTT. Protein translation: CACSEETGFAFF.